This T cell receptor beta chain was recovered during a study of cytomegalovirus exposure and HLA in healthy donors. Study outcomes and limitations: Later analysis demonstrated an association between a missense DCLRE1C variant and TCR beta V- and J-gene trimming. Usually a TCR sequence was rare, but some public TCRs were found in many donors.

Of note for this clone: The target antigen is unknown.

This CDR3 has 12 amino acids. CDR1 and CDR2 from the germline V gene are SGHTA and FQGNSA. Trimming left V 0 bases short and J 9 bases short, with 9 bases between. Nominal health characterized the donors when sampled, though unrecorded immune exposures were likely. PCR employed 60 Vbeta and 13 Jbeta primers. The assay was immunoSEQ multiplex PCR, and TCRdb's table has in-frame clones only and misses some. The sample consists of around 130,000 clones, approximately 82% of them appearing once. V gene TRBV7-2 combines with J gene TRBJ2-7, with a weak D call TRBD2 (5 bases). This receptor was obtained from a man aged 45 to 65 in good health and CMV-seronegative. Input material: PBMCs. As DNA, the CDR3 is TGTGCCAGCAGCTTAGCGCCACTAGGGCAGTACTTC. This translates into CASSLAPLGQYF. Supplemented by reference TRBV7-2 and TRBJ2-7, the full variable domain reads GAGVSQSPSNKVTEKGKDVELRCDPISGHTALYWYRQSLGQGLEFLIYFQGNSAPDKSGLPSDRFSAERTGGSVSTLTIQRTQQEDSAVYLCASSLAPLGQYFGPGTRLTVT.